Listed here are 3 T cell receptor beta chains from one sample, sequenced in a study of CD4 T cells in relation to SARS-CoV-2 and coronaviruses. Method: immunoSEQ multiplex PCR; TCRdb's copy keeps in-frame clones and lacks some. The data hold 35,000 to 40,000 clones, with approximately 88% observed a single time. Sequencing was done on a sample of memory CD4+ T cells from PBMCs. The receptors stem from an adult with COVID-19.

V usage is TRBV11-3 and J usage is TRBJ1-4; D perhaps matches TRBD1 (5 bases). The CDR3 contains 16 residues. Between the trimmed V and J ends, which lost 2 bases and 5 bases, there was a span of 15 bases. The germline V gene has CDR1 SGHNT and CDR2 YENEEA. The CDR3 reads CASSLRGPRLNEKLFF. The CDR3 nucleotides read TGTGCCAGCAGCTTAAGGGGCCCCCGACTCAATGAAAAACTGTTTTTT. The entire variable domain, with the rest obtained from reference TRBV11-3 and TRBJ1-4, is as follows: EAGVVQSPRYKIIEKKQPVAFWCNPISGHNTLYWYLQNLGQGPELLIRYENEEAVDDSQLPKDRFSAERLKGVDSTLKIQPAELGDSAVYLCASSLRGPRLNEKLFFGSGTQLSVL.

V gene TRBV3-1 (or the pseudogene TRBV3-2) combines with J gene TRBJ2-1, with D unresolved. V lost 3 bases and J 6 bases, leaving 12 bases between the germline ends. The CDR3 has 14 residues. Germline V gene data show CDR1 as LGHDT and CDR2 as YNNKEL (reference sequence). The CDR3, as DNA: TGTGCCAGCAGCCAGGGTAGAACCGCCAATGAGCAGTTCTTC. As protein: CASSQGRTANEQFF.

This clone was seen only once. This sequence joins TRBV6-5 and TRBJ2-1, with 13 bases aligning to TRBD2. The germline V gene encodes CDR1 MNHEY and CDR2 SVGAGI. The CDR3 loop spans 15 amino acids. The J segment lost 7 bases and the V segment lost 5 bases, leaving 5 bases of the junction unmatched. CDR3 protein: CASSRLAGGLNEQFF. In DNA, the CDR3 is TGTGCCAGCAGTCGACTAGCGGGGGGTCTTAATGAGCAGTTCTTC.